This T cell receptor (beta chain) came from a study of shared clonotypes between healthy human individuals. Turning to the study itself: The plates for each donor numbered three CD4 naive, three CD4 memory, two CD8 naive and one CD8 memory.

Remarks on this clone: Its specificity is unknown. Other DNA sequences from this sample encode an identical CDR3 as well.

Study findings and constraints: Exclusively blood specimens were collected; tissue repertoires likely differ. Sorted-subset sequencing, rarefaction showed, was incomplete despite large depth.

V was clipped by 5 bases and J by 7 bases, with 8 bases between them. CDR1 and CDR2 (germline): MNHEY, SVGAGI. This CDR3 spans 11 amino acids. Repertoires were generated with immunoSEQ multiplex PCR, while TCRdb's copy carries only in-frame clones and drops some. This sample has about 2.3 million clones, with 90% to 95% found just once. The V and J genes are TRBV6-5 and TRBJ1-2, with D uncertain. The sequencing input was naive CD4+ T cells from PBMCs. The subset is: CD45RA+ positively selected. This clonotype was sampled from a man between 18 and 35 years old in good health. Some clones in this sample may be carry-over from other donors' samples. The CDR3 spells CASSERGGYTF. Here the CDR3 DNA reads TGTGCCAGCAGTGAACGTGGTGGCTACACCTTC.